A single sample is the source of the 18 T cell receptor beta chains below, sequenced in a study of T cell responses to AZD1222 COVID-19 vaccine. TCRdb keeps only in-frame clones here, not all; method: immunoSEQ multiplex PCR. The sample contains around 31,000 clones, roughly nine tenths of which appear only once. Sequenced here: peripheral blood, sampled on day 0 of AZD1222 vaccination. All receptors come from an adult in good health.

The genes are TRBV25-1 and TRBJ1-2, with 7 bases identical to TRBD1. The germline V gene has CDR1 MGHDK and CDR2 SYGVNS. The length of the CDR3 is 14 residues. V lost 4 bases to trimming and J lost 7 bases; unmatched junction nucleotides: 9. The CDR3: CASSATGRFAGYTF. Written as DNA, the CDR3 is TGTGCCAGCAGTGCGACAGGGCGGTTTGCTGGCTACACCTTC.

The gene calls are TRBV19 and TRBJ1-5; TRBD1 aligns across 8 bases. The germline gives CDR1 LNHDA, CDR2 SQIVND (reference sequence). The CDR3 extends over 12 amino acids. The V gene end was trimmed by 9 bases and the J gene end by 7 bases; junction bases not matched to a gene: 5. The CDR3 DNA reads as TGTGCCAGAAGCAGGGGGCAACAGCCCCAGCATTTT. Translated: CARSRGQQPQHF.

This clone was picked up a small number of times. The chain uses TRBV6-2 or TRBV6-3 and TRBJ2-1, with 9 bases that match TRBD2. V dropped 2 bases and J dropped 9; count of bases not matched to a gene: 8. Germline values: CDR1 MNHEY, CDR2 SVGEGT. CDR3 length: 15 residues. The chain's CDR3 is CASSYDRAGGLEQFF. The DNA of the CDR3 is TGTGCCAGCAGTTACGATCGAGCGGGGGGACTTGAGCAGTTCTTC.

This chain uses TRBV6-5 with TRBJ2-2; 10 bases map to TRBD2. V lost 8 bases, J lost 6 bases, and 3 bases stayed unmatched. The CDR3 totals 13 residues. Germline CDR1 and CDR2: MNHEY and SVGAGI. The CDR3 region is CASQAGGPGELFF. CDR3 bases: TGTGCCAGCCAAGCGGGGGGGCCCGGGGAGCTGTTTTTT.

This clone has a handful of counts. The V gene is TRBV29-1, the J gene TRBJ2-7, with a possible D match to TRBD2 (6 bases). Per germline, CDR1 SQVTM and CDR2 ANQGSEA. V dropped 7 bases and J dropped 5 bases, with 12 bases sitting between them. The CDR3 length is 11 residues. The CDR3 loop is CSGRLANEQYF. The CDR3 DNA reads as TGCAGCGGGAGGCTAGCGAACGAGCAGTACTTC.

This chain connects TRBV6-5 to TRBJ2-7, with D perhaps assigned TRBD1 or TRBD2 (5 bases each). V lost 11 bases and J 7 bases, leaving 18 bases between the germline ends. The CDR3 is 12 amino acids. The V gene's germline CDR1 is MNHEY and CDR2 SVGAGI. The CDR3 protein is CALRDLPWEQYF. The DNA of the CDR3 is TGTGCCTTACGGGACCTACCTTGGGAGCAGTACTTC.

CDR3 coding DNA: TGCAGCGTAACTGACAGGCGGCCTACTGAAGCTTTCTTT. Translated: CSVTDRRPTEAFF. V is TRBV29-1 and J is TRBJ1-1, with D tentatively TRBD1 (6 bases). Trimming pared 6 bases from V and 5 bases from J, leaving 16 bases between. Germline CDR1 is SQVTM and CDR2 is ANQGSEA. The CDR3 totals 13 residues.

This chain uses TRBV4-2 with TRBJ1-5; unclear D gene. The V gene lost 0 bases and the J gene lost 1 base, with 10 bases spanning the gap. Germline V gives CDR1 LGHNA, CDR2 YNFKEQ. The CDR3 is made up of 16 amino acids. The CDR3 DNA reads TGTGCCAGCAGCCAAGACACCCTGAACAGCAATCAGCCCCAGCATTTT. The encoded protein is CASSQDTLNSNQPQHF.

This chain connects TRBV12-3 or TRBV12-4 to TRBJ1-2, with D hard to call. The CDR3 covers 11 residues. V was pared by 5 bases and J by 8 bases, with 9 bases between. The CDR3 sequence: CASSRVGGYTF. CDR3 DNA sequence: TGTGCCAGCAGTCGGGTAGGGGGCTACACCTTC.

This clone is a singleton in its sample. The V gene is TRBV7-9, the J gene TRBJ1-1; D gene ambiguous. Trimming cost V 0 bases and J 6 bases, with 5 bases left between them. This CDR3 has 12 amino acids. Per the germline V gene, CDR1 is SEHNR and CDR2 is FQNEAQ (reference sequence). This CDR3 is CASSLAGAEAFF. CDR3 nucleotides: TGTGCCAGCAGCTTAGCTGGGGCTGAAGCTTTCTTT. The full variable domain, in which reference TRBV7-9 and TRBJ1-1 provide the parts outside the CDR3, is DTGVSQNPRHKITKRGQNVTFRCDPISEHNRLYWYRQTLGQGPEFLTYFQNEAQLEKSRLLSDRFSAERPKGSFSTLEIQRTEQGDSAMYLCASSLAGAEAFFGQGTRLTVV.

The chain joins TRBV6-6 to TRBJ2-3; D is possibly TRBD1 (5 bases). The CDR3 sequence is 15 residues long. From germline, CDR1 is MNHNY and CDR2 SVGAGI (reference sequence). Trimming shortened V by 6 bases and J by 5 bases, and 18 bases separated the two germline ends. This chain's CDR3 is CASRNPKGPLDTQYF. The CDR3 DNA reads TGTGCCAGCAGGAACCCGAAGGGGCCCCTAGATACGCAGTATTTT.

Here the CDR3 DNA reads TGTGCCAGCAGCGCCGGACTAGCGGGGGCCCTTTCGCAGTTCTTC. Its translation is CASSAGLAGALSQFF. J is TRBJ2-1 and V is TRBV5-6; 13 positions match TRBD2. The CDR3 length is 15 residues. V dropped 4 bases and J dropped 12; count of bases not matched to a gene: 10. CDR1 and CDR2 from the germline V gene are SGHDT and YYEEEE.

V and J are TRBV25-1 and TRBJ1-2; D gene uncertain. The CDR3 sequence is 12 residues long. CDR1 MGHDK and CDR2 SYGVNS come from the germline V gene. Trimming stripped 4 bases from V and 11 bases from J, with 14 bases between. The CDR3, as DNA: TGTGCCAGCAGTGCAACCGGGATTAAATACACCTTC. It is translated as CASSATGIKYTF.

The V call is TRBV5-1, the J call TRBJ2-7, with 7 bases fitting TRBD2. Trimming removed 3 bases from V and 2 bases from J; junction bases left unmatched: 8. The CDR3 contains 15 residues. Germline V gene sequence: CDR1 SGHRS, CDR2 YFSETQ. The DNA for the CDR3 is TGCGCCAGCAGCTCGTCCGGGGGGATGGCCTACGAGCAGTACTTC. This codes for CASSSSGGMAYEQYF.

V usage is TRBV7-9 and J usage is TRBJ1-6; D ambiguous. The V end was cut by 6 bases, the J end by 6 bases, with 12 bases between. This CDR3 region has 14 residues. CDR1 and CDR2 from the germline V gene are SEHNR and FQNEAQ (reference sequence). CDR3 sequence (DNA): TGTGCCAGCAGTGGCAGCTACTTTAATTCACCCCTCCACTTT. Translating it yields CASSGSYFNSPLHF.

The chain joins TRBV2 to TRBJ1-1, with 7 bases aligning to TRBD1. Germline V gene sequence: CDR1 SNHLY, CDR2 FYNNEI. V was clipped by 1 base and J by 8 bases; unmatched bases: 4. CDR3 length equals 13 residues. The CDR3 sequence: CASSEVGRGEAFF. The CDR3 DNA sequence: TGTGCCAGCAGTGAAGTGGGCAGGGGGGAAGCTTTCTTT.

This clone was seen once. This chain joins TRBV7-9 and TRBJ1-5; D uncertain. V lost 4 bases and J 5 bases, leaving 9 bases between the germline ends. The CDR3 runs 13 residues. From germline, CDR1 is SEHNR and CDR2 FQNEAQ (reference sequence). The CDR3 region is CASSSNSDQPQHF. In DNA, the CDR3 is TGTGCCAGCAGCTCAAACAGTGATCAGCCCCAGCATTTT.

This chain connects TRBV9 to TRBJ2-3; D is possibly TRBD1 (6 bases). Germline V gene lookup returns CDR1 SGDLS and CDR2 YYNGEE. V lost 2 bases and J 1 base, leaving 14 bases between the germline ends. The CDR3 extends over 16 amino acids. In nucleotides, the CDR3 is TGTGCCAGCAGCGTTTCAGGGGATATACGCACAGATACGCAGTATTTT. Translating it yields CASSVSGDIRTDTQYF.